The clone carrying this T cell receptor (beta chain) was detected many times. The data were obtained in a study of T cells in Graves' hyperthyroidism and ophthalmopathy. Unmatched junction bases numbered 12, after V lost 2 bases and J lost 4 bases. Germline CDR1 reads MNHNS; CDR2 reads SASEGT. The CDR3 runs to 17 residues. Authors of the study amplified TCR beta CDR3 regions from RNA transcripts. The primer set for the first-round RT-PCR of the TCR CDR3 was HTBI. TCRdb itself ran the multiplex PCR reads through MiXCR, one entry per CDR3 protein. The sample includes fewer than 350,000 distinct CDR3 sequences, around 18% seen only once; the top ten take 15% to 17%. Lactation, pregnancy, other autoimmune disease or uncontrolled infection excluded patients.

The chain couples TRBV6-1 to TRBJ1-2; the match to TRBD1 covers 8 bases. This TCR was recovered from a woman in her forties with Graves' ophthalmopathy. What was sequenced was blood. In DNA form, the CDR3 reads TGTGCCAGCAGTGAAAACCCGGACAGGGCTTTTGTCTATGGCTACACCTTC. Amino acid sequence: CASSENPDRAFVYGYTF.